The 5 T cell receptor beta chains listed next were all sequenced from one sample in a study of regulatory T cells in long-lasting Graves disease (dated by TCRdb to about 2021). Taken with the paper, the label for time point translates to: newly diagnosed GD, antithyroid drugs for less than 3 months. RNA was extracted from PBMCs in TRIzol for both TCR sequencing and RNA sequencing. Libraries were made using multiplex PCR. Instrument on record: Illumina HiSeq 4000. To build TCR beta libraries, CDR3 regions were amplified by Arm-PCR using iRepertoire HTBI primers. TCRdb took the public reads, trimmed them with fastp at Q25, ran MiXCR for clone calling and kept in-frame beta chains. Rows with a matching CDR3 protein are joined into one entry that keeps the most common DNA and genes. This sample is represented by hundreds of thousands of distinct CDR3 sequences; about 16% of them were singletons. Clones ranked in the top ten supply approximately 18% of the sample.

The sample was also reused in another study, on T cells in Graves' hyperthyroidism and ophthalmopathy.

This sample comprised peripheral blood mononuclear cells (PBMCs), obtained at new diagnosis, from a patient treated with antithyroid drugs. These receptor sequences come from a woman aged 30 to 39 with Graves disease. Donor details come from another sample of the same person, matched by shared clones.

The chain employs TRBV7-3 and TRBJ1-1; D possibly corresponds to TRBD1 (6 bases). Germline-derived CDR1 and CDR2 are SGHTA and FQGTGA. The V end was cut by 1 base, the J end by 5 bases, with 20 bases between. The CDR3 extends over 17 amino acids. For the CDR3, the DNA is TGTGCCAGCAGCTTAATATCAGGGGATTTTGGGGCAACTGAAGCTTTCTTT. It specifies CASSLISGDFGATEAFF.

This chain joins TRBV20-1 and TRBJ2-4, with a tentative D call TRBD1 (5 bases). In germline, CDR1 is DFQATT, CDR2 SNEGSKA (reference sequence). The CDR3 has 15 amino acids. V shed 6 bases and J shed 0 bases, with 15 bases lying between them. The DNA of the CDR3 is TGCAGTGCCAGGGTATTTACAGTAGCCAAAAACATTCAGTACTTC. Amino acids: CSARVFTVAKNIQYF.

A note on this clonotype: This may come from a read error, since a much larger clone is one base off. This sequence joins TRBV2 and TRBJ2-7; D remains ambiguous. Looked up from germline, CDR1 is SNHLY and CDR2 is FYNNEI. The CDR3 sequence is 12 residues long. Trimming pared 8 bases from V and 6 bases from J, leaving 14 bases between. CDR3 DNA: TGTGCCAGCGGCCGAAAAACCTGCGAGCAGTACTTC. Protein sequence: CASGRKTCEQYF. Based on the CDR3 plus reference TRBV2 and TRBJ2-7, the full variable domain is EPEVTQTPSHQVTQMGQEVILRCVPISNHLYFYWYRQILGQKVEFLVSFYNNEISEKSEIFDDQFSVERPDGSNFTLKIRSTKLEDSAMYFCASGRKTCEQYFGPGTRLTVT.

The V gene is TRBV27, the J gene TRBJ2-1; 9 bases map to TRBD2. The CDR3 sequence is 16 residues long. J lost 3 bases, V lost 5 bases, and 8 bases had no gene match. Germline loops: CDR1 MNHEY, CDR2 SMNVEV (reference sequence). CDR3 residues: CASSLHSGSLYNEQFF. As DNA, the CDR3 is TGTGCCAGCAGTCTTCATAGCGGGAGTCTCTACAATGAGCAGTTCTTC.

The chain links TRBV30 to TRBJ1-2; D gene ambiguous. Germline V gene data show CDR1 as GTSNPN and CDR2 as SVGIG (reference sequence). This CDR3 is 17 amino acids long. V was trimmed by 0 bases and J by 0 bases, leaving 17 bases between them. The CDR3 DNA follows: TGTGCCTGGAGTGTAAGCCCGAACAGCGTAGCTAACTATGGCTACACCTTC. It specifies CAWSVSPNSVANYGYTF.